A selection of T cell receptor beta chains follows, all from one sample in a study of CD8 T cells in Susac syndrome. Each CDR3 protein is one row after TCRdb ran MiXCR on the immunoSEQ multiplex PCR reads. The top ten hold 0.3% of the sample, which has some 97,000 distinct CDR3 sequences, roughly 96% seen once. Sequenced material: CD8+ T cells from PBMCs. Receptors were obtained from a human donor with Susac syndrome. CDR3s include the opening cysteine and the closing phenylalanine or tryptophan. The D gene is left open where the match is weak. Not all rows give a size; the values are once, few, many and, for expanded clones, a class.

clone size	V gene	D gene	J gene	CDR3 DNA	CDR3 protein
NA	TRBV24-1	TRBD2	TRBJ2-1	TGTGCCACCAGTTCCGGGACTAGTTACAATGAGCAGTTCTTC	CATSSGTSYNEQFF
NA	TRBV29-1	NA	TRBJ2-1	TGCAGCGTTGGTGAAGACAATGAGCAGTTCTTC	CSVGEDNEQFF
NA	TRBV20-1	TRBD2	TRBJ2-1	TGCAGTGCCCCCGGGACTAGCGGGGGGCGGCCCTACAATGAGCAGTTCTTC	CSAPGTSGGRPYNEQFF
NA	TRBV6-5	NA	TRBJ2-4	TGTGCCAGCACCACGGGGGTGGGGAACATTCAGTACTTC	CASTTGVGNIQYF
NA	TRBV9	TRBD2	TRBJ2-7	TGTGCCAGCAGCGTAACAATGGCGGGGGACGGTTACGAGCAGTACTTC	CASSVTMAGDGYEQYF
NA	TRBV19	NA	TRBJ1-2	TGTGCCAGTTGTGGGCAGGGTCTCTACTATGGCTACACCTTC	CASCGQGLYYGYTF
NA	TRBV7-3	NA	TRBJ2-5	TGTGCCAGCAGCTGTCTCTGGACGGGCGCCAGGGAGACCCAGTACTTC	CASSCLWTGARETQYF
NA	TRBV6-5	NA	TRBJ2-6	TGTGCCAGCAGTGATGCCTCTGGGGCCAACGTCCTGACTTTC	CASSDASGANVLTF
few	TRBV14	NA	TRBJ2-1	TGTGCCAGCAGCCAAGGGAAAACGAGCAAGCAGTTCTTC	CASSQGKTSKQFF
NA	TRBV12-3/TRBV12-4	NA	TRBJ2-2	TGTGCCAGCAGTTTCCGGGGGAGCGGCACCGGGGAGCTGTTTTTT	CASSFRGSGTGELFF
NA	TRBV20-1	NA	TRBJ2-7	TGCAGTGCTCGAGGTCTGGCCACCTACGAGCAGTACTTC	CSARGLATYEQYF
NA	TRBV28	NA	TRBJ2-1	TGTGCCAGCAGCCTCGCGGCGCCTCACAATGAGCAGTTCTTC	CASSLAAPHNEQFF
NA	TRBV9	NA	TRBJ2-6	TGTGCCAGCAGCGTAGGGACCAAGAGCTCTGGGGCCAACGTCCTGACTTTC	CASSVGTKSSGANVLTF
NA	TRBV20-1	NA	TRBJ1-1	TGCAGTGCTAGCCAACCGGGACCTCCGAACACTGAAGCTTTCTTT	CSASQPGPPNTEAFF
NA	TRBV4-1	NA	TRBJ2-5	TGCGCCAGCAGCCAAGTTGGGGGTCAAGAGACCCAGTACTTC	CASSQVGGQETQYF
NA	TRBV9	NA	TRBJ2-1	TGTGCCAGCAGCGATGACAGTGAGCAGTTCTTC	CASSDDSEQFF
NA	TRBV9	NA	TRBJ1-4	TGTGCCAGCAGCGTAGGTGGCCGATCAACTAATGAAAAACTGTTTTTT	CASSVGGRSTNEKLFF
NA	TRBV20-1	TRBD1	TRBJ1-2	TGCAGTGCTAGCGACAGGGATTATGGCTACACCTTC	CSASDRDYGYTF
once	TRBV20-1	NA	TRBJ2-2	TGCAGTGCTAGTGGACTCCGCACCGGGGAGCTGTTTTTT	CSASGLRTGELFF
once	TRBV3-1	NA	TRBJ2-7	TGTGCCAGCAGCACCAACAGGGACCCCTACGAGCAGTACTTC	CASSTNRDPYEQYF
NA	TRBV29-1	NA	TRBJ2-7	TGCAGCGTTGAATTAGGGACTCCCTACGAGCAGTACTTC	CSVELGTPYEQYF
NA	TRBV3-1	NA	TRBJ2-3	TGTGCCAGCAGCCAGGCAAACGCAGATACGCAGTATTTT	CASSQANADTQYF
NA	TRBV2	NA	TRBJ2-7	TGTGCCAGCACACAAATTACCTACGAGCAGTACTTC	CASTQITYEQYF
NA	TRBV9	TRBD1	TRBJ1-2	TGTGCCAGCAGCGCGGCCGGGACAGGGGGCTATGGCTACACCTTC	CASSAAGTGGYGYTF
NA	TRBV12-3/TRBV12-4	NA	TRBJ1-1	TGTGCCAGCAGTTTTGGGTCTGAAGCTTTCTTT	CASSFGSEAFF
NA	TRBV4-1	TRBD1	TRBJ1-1	TGCGCCAGCAGCCAACTAGTGGCAGGGGGCCCGAAGAACACTGAAGCTTTCTTT	CASSQLVAGGPKNTEAFF
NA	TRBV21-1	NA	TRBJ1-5	TGTGCCAGCAGCAGGGGGGACAGTCGTTATCAGCCCCAGCATTTT	CASSRGDSRYQPQHF
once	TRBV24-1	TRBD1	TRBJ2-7	TGTGCCACCAGTGACAGGGACAGGGTCCACGAGCAGTACTTC	CATSDRDRVHEQYF
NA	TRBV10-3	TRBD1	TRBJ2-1	TGTGCCATCAGTGAGTCCGAAGACAGGGCGAATGAGCAGTTCTTC	CAISESEDRANEQFF
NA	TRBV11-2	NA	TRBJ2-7	TGTGCCAGCAGCTTTTCAGCAGGCGAGCAGTACTTC	CASSFSAGEQYF
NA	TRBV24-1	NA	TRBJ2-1	TGTGCCACCAGTGATCCACTTAGCGGTCAGGGGTTATCCTACAATGAGCAGTTCTTC	CATSDPLSGQGLSYNEQFF
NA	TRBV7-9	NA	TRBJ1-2	TGTGCCAGCAGCCCCGAGACAGTAAACTATGGCTACACCTTC	CASSPETVNYGYTF
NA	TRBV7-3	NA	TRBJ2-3	TGTGCCAGCACCGGGGATGGCACAGATACGCAGTATTTT	CASTGDGTDTQYF
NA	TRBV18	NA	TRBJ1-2	TGTGCCAGCTCACCTAAAACAGGGAGTTCTGGCTACACCTTC	CASSPKTGSSGYTF
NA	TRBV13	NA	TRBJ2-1	TGTGCCAGCAGCTCACGATCCCACCCCCTTGAGCAGTTCTTC	CASSSRSHPLEQFF
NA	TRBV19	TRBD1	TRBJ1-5	TGTGCCAGTAGTATAGGACAGGGTGGCAATCAGCCCCAGCATTTT	CASSIGQGGNQPQHF
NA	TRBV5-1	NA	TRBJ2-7	TGCGCCAGCAGCTCCCGGACCCCAATGGACGAGCAGTACTTC	CASSSRTPMDEQYF
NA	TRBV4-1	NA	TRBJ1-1	TGCGCCAGCAGCCAAACCTGGGTGAACACTGAAGCTTTCTTT	CASSQTWVNTEAFF
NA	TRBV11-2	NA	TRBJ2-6	TGTGCCAGCAGCTCCCATTCGACGGGAGGGGCCAACGTCCTGACTTTC	CASSSHSTGGANVLTF
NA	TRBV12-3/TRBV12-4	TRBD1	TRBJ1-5	TGTGCCAGCAGTGAGGGACAGAATAGCAATCAGCCCCAGCATTTT	CASSEGQNSNQPQHF
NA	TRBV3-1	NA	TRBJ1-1	TGTGCCAGCAGCCTTAGGGGGTGGAGCGCTGAAGCTTTCTTT	CASSLRGWSAEAFF
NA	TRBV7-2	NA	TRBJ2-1	TGTGCCAGCAGCTCCCGGGACGGAGGATACAATGAGCAGTTCTTC	CASSSRDGGYNEQFF
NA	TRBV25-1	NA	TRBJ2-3	TGTGCCAGCAGCTTTGCTAGCACAGATACGCAGTATTTT	CASSFASTDTQYF
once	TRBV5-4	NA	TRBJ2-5	TGTGCCAGCAGCTCGAACAGGGAGGGGGGCCAAGAGACCCAGTACTTC	CASSSNREGGQETQYF
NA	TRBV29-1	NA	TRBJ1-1	TGCAGCGTTGAGAGTCTCGGGATTGAAGCTTTCTTT	CSVESLGIEAFF
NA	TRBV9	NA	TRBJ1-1	TGTGCCAGCAGTTTAGGGGGGGATGGAGCTTTCTTT	CASSLGGDGAFF
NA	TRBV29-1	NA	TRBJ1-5	TGCAGCGTTGTCGCGGGGGACGGTAATCAGCCCCAGCATTTT	CSVVAGDGNQPQHF
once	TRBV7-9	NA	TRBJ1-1	TGTGCCAGCAGCTCCTGGACATTGAACACTGAAGCTTTCTTT	CASSSWTLNTEAFF
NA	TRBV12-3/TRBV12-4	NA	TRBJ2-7	TGTGCCAGCAGTTTCCGGGGAACCTACGAGCAGTACTTC	CASSFRGTYEQYF
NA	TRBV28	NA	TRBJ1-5	TGTGCCAGCAGCCCAGGGCAAATGAATCAGCCCCAGCATTTT	CASSPGQMNQPQHF
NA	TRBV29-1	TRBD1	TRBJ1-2	TGCAGCGGACAGGGCGACGACTATGGCTACACCTTC	CSGQGDDYGYTF
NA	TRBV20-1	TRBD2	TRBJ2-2	TGCAGTGCCCGTAGCGGGAGGGCCTCCGGGGAGCTGTTTTTT	CSARSGRASGELFF